This is a list of T cell receptor beta chains from one sample in a study of early T cells in non-severe SARS-CoV-2 infection. TCRdb re-called the 5' RACE reads through MiXCR, storing one row per CDR3 protein. Of about 97,000 distinct CDR3 sequences listed, more than 9.5% are singletons. This material consisted of whole blood, taken at baseline. The receptor source for this set is an adult who was a healthcare worker with PCR-confirmed SARS-CoV-2 infection or an uninfected control (not recorded which). The CDR3 runs from the conserved cysteine through the conserved F or W. The order of the fields is J gene, V gene, D gene, clone size, CDR3 protein, CDR3 DNA. The D gene is left open where the match is weak. Rows give clone size only sometimes, using once, few, many, or a class for an expanded clone.

TRBJ2-7,TRBV5-4,-,-,CASSLDGLVRQYEQYF,TGTGCCAGCAGCTTGGATGGTTTAGTGCGACAGTACGAGCAGTACTTC
TRBJ1-3,TRBV3-1,TRBD1,many,CASSQRDRAGNTIYF,TGTGCCAGCAGCCAGCGGGACAGGGCTGGAAACACCATATATTTT
TRBJ1-1,TRBV6-6,-,many,CASSYRGGDGEAFF,TGTGCCAGCAGTTACCGAGGAGGGGACGGGGAGGCTTTCTTT
TRBJ1-1,TRBV6-1,TRBD1,-,CASSDNPRYTGGWEYMNTEAFF,TGTGCCAGCAGTGACAACCCGAGATACACAGGGGGCTGGGAGTACATGAACACTGAAGCTTTCTTT
TRBJ2-3,TRBV20-1,TRBD2,few,CSAPGGTNTDTQYF,TGCAGTGCTCCCGGGGGGACTAACACAGATACGCAGTATTTT
TRBJ1-5,TRBV30,-,-,CAVRAPGRKAQHF,TGTGCCGTACGAGCCCCCGGCCGTAAGGCCCAGCATTTT
TRBJ2-1,TRBV11-3,TRBD1,many,CASSLGQSSYNEQFF,TGTGCCAGCAGCTTGGGACAGTCCTCCTACAATGAGCAGTTCTTC
TRBJ2-1,TRBV6-2/TRBV6-3,TRBD2,many,CASSFSGRSNEQFF,TGTGCCAGCAGTTTCAGCGGGAGGTCCAATGAGCAGTTCTTC
TRBJ1-2,TRBV29-1,-,many,CSVEAQDYGYTF,TGCAGCGTTGAGGCACAGGACTATGGCTACACCTTC
TRBJ1-4,TRBV20-1,-,few,CSARSSLNEKLFF,TGCAGTGCTAGGTCTTCTTTAAATGAAAAACTGTTTTTT
TRBJ2-1,TRBV27,TRBD2,many,CASRPRLAGGYNEQFF,TGTGCCAGCAGGCCGCGACTAGCGGGGGGGTACAATGAGCAGTTCTTC
TRBJ2-1,TRBV12-3/TRBV12-4,TRBD1,many,CASSLPGQGWYEQFF,TGTGCCAGCAGTTTACCGGGACAGGGATGGTATGAGCAGTTCTTC
TRBJ2-5,TRBV25-1,-,-,CASSESVSLQETQYF,TGTGCCAGCAGTGAATCCGTTAGTTTGCAAGAGACCCAGTACTTC
TRBJ1-5,TRBV3-1,-,-,CASSQGLYRPGNQPQHF,TGTGCCAGCAGCCAGGGTCTCTACAGGCCTGGCAATCAGCCCCAGCATTTT
TRBJ1-2,TRBV2,-,many,CASTPQREGYGYTF,TGTGCCAGCACCCCGCAGCGCGAGGGCTATGGCTACACCTTC
TRBJ1-6,TRBV10-3,-,many,CATRAPDSPLHF,TGTGCCACACGGGCCCCAGATTCACCCCTCCACTTT
TRBJ2-1,TRBV7-9,-,-,CASSLNSGGNEQFF,TGTGCCAGCAGCTTAAATAGTGGGGGAAATGAGCAGTTCTTC
TRBJ1-1,TRBV9,-,few,CASSTLSNTEAFF,TGTGCCAGCAGCACTCTATCGAACACTGAAGCTTTCTTT
TRBJ1-4,TRBV6-1,-,-,CASRLTPMKEKLFF,TGTGCCAGCAGACTGACCCCCATGAAGGAAAAACTGTTTTTT
TRBJ2-7,TRBV6-6,-,few,CASSYRSSYEQYF,TGTGCCAGCAGTTACCGGTCCTCCTACGAGCAGTACTTC
TRBJ2-2,TRBV25-1,-,few,CASSESMGGDTGELFF,TGTGCCAGCAGTGAATCTATGGGGGGAGACACCGGGGAGCTGTTTTTT
TRBJ2-1,TRBV6-1,-,few,CASSEGISLNEQFF,TGTGCCAGCAGTGAAGGAATATCGCTCAATGAGCAGTTCTTC
TRBJ2-1,TRBV9,-,-,CASSVEANPYNEQFF,TGTGCCAGCAGCGTAGAGGCGAACCCCTACAATGAGCAGTTCTTC
TRBJ1-4,TRBV29-1,-,-,CSVATLGLKLFF,TGCAGCGTAGCAACGCTAGGGCTAAAACTGTTTTTT
TRBJ2-7,TRBV4-2,-,-,CASSQERGRYEQYF,TGTGCCAGCAGCCAAGAAAGAGGCAGGTACGAGCAGTACTTC
TRBJ2-7,TRBV7-8,-,few,CASSLGQLSEQYF,TGTGCCAGCAGCCTAGGACAGTTATCGGAGCAGTACTTC
TRBJ1-2,TRBV2,-,-,CASSEAGNYGYTF,TGTGCCAGCAGTGAAGCGGGCAACTATGGCTACACCTTC
TRBJ1-4,TRBV7-8,-,few,CATLDSSATNEKLFF,TGTGCCACCCTGGACAGCTCGGCAACTAATGAAAAACTGTTTTTT
TRBJ2-1,TRBV6-2/TRBV6-3,-,few,CVSSNAGNEQFF,TGTGTCAGCAGCAATGCAGGGAATGAGCAGTTCTTC
TRBJ2-1,TRBV25-1,-,many,CASTEGGTGSYNEQFF,TGTGCCAGCACCGAGGGGGGGACAGGCTCCTACAATGAGCAGTTCTTC
TRBJ2-3,TRBV29-1,-,few,CSVVGAAAADTQYF,TGCAGCGTTGTGGGGGCGGCGGCGGCAGATACGCAGTATTTT
TRBJ2-3,TRBV7-9,-,few,CASSLASDHSFFGDTQYF,TGTGCCAGCAGCTTAGCTAGCGATCACTCCTTTTTCGGAGATACGCAGTATTTT
TRBJ1-1,TRBV27,-,-,CASSLYRDSTEAFF,TGTGCCAGCAGTTTATACAGGGATAGCACTGAAGCTTTCTTT
TRBJ2-7,TRBV5-4,TRBD2,-,CASSLAGGPYEQYF,TGTGCCAGCAGCTTGGCGGGGGGGCCCTACGAGCAGTACTTC
TRBJ1-5,TRBV4-2,-,-,CASSQDRRNRPQHF,TGTGCCAGCAGCCAAGATCGTAGAAATCGGCCCCAGCATTTT